A single sample gave rise to the 30 T cell receptor beta chains below, sequenced in a study of T cell repertoires in cytomegalovirus infection. TCRdb reprocessed the reads with MiXCR, giving one entry per CDR3 protein. This table holds about 200,000 distinct CDR3 sequences, roughly 9.8% found once. Input material: PBMCs. All receptors derive from a human donor in good health (CMV status not recorded). Some clones in this sample may be carry-over from other donors' samples.

This rearrangement joins TRBV4-1 to TRBJ1-2; D not certain. Germline V CDR1 and CDR2: MGHRA, YSYEKL. The length of the CDR3 is 13 residues. Between the trimmed V and J ends, which lost 1 base and 7 bases, there was a span of 10 bases. In DNA, the CDR3 is TGCGCCAGCAGCCAAGGGGGAGTCGGTGGCTACACCTTC. Protein product: CASSQGGVGGYTF.

This clonotype has ten or more counts. The gene calls are TRBV7-9 and TRBJ2-1, with 11 bases identical to TRBD2. The CDR3 contains 16 residues. Looked up from germline, CDR1 is SEHNR and CDR2 is FQNEAQ (reference sequence). Germline trimming cut 2 bases from V and 3 bases from J; bases unmatched to any gene: 3. This CDR3 is CASSLMGLADYNEQFF. DNA of the CDR3: TGTGCCAGCAGCTTAATGGGACTAGCGGACTACAATGAGCAGTTCTTC.

This clonotype showed up many times. The chain couples TRBV28 to TRBJ1-3; D possibly corresponds to TRBD1 (6 bases). CDR1 MDHEN and CDR2 SYDVKM come from the germline V gene. The ends were cut back, 7 bases at V and 1 base at J, with 11 bases in the middle. There are 14 residues in the CDR3. The CDR3 DNA follows: TGTGCCAGCATGGGGACATCTTCTGGAAACACCATATATTTT. This codes for CASMGTSSGNTIYF. The full variable domain, rest sourced from reference TRBV28 and TRBJ1-3, is DVKVTQSSRYLVKRTGEKVFLECVQDMDHENMFWYRQDPGLGLRLIYFSYDVKMKEKGDIPEGYSVSREKKERFSLILESASTNQTSMYLCASMGTSSGNTIYFGEGSWLTVV.

This clonotype was observed a handful of times. The chain uses TRBV20-1 and TRBJ1-1; D possibly corresponds to TRBD1 (6 bases). The length of the CDR3 is 12 residues. Trimming shortened V by 3 bases and J by 5 bases, and 10 bases separated the two germline ends. Germline CDR1 DFQATT, CDR2 SNEGSKA (reference sequence). CDR3 DNA: TGCAGTGCTAGTCAGGGGCAAACTGAAGCTTTCTTT. Its translation is CSASQGQTEAFF.

This clonotype occurred a few times. The rearrangement links TRBV19 to TRBJ2-1; TRBD1 matches at 7 bases. The germline V gene encodes CDR1 LNHDA and CDR2 SQIVND (reference sequence). The V segment lost 3 bases and the J segment 6 bases; nucleotides outside the gene matches: 2. CDR3 length equals 13 residues. In nucleotides, the CDR3 is TGTGCCAGTAGTATGGGGACAGTCAATGAGCAGTTCTTC. Translated: CASSMGTVNEQFF.

This clonotype came up many times. CDR3 amino acids: CASSAPGTPAEQFF. Written as DNA, the CDR3 is TGTGCCAGCAGCGCCCCCGGGACCCCGGCTGAGCAGTTCTTC. This chain links TRBV7-9 with TRBJ2-1, with D possibly called TRBD1 or TRBD2 (5 bases each). V dropped 5 bases and J dropped 9 bases, with 17 bases sitting between them. The germline V gene has CDR1 SEHNR and CDR2 FQNEAQ (reference sequence). The CDR3 is 14 residues long.

This clonotype appeared a few times. The CDR3 sequence is CASSLTGTGTEAFF. For the CDR3, the DNA is TGTGCCAGCAGTTTGACAGGGACGGGGACTGAAGCTTTCTTT. J is TRBJ1-1 and V is TRBV28; 7 bases line up with TRBD1. Trimming cost V 3 bases and J 5 bases; bases outside gene matches: 6. The germline gives CDR1 MDHEN, CDR2 SYDVKM. The CDR3 runs 14 residues.

The chain carries TRBV20-1 and TRBJ1-1; D call uncertain. Germline values: CDR1 DFQATT, CDR2 SNEGSKA (reference sequence). V dropped 2 bases and J dropped 6 bases, with 13 bases sitting between them. This CDR3 has 13 amino acids. CDR3 coding DNA: TGCAGTGCTAGATGGACCTCAGGTCCTGAAGCTTTCTTT. Its protein product is CSARWTSGPEAFF.

The sample holds many counts of this clonotype. The chain combines TRBV7-2 with TRBJ1-6; 9 nucleotides align to TRBD1. Trimming took 8 bases from V and 7 from J; bases not matched to a gene: 3. The germline gives CDR1 SGHTA, CDR2 FQGNSA. The CDR3 extends over 13 amino acids. CDR3 in amino acids: CASGTGYNSPLHF. CDR3 in DNA: TGTGCCAGCGGGACAGGGTACAATTCACCCCTCCACTTT.

The sample holds many counts of this clonotype. The chain combines TRBV7-2 with TRBJ2-7; TRBD2 agrees at 11 bases. J lost 2 bases, V lost 2 bases, and 2 bases had no gene match. This CDR3 comprises 15 residues. Germline values: CDR1 SGHTA, CDR2 FQGNSA. Here the CDR3 DNA reads TGTGCCAGCAGCTTATCTAGCGGGGGGACCTACGAGCAGTACTTC. Translated: CASSLSSGGTYEQYF.

This clonotype has only a few counts. The genes are TRBV7-9 and TRBJ2-1; 11 bases are a match to TRBD2. The CDR3 spans 16 residues. After removal of 1 base from V and 8 bases from J, the junction contained 7 bases not matched to a gene. Per the germline V gene, CDR1 is SEHNR and CDR2 is FQNEAQ (reference sequence). The CDR3 DNA follows: TGTGCCAGCAGCTTAGTGGCACTAGCGGGAGTTGATGAGCAGTTCTTC. Its protein is CASSLVALAGVDEQFF.

This clonotype was detected many times. V is TRBV7-2 and J is TRBJ1-2, with a possible D match to TRBD1 (6 bases). The V gene's germline CDR1 is SGHTA and CDR2 FQGNSA. The CDR3 extends over 14 amino acids. V gave up 7 bases and J gave up 4 bases, with 16 bases separating them. This CDR3 is CASTLLGAGYGYTF. The CDR3, as DNA: TGTGCCAGCACCCTTTTGGGGGCGGGCTATGGCTACACCTTC.

Points on this clonotype: At one end, the junction sequence differs from germline, possibly due to a read error. This chain uses TRBV5-3 with TRBJ1-2, with 9 nucleotides matching TRBD1. TRBV5-3 is sorted into the ORF group, with uncertain function. CDR3 size: 16 residues. The CDR3 sequence is CASSLGLTGGHYGYTF. CDR3 nucleotide sequence: TGTGCCAGCAGCTTGGGTCTGACAGGGGGTCATTATGGCTACACCTTC.

The table lists this clonotype with a few counts. The chain carries TRBV28 and TRBJ2-1, with D possibly TRBD2 on 7 matching bases. The CDR3 length is 13 residues. Germline values: CDR1 MDHEN, CDR2 SYDVKM. Deletions cut 8 bases from V and 10 bases from J, with 18 bases between. The CDR3 DNA reads as TGTGCCAGCGGATTAGGGAGGGGGAGGGAGCAGTTCTTC. Encoded protein: CASGLGRGREQFF. The entire variable domain, with the rest obtained from reference TRBV28 and TRBJ2-1, is as follows: DVKVTQSSRYLVKRTGEKVFLECVQDMDHENMFWYRQDPGLGLRLIYFSYDVKMKEKGDIPEGYSVSREKKERFSLILESASTNQTSMYLCASGLGRGREQFFGPGTRLTVL.

The chain links TRBV28 to TRBJ2-1; tentatively, D is TRBD2 (7 bases). In germline, CDR1 is MDHEN, CDR2 SYDVKM. V gave up 3 bases and J gave up 12 bases, with 33 bases separating them. This CDR3 region has 19 residues. The chain's CDR3 is CASSFWEMGGGVEARGQFF. The CDR3, as DNA: TGTGCCAGCAGTTTTTGGGAGATGGGGGGGGGAGTAGAAGCCAGGGGGCAGTTCTTC.

This clonotype was detected ten times or more. The chain uses TRBV28 and TRBJ1-1; no clear D gene. V was shortened by 1 base and J by 1 base, with 10 bases between the two germline ends. Germline assignment: CDR1 MDHEN and CDR2 SYDVKM. The CDR3 runs to 15 residues. As DNA, the CDR3 is TGTGCCAGCAGTTTATACCGACGGAGGAACACTGAAGCTTTCTTT. Amino acid sequence: CASSLYRRRNTEAFF.

This clonotype was seen ten or more times. This chain uses TRBV19 with TRBJ1-3; 7 bases fit TRBD1. Germline assignment: CDR1 LNHDA and CDR2 SQIVND (reference sequence). Losses at the gene ends were 4 bases for V and 4 bases for J; bases not matched to a gene: 10. The CDR3 extends over 16 amino acids. CDR3 DNA: TGTGCCAGTAGTACCCAACCAACAGGGGTCGGAAACACCATATATTTT. Translated, it gives CASSTQPTGVGNTIYF.

The V and J genes are TRBV5-6 and TRBJ2-6; 7 bases line up with TRBD1. In germline, CDR1 is SGHDT, CDR2 YYEEEE. J lost 0 bases, V lost 6 bases, and 9 bases had no gene match. The CDR3 sequence is 17 residues long. This chain's CDR3 is CASKGQPHLSGANVLTF. The CDR3 DNA reads TGTGCCAGCAAGGGACAGCCTCACCTCTCTGGGGCCAACGTCCTGACTTTC.

J is TRBJ2-7 and V is TRBV7-6; 9 bases agree with TRBD2. Per germline, CDR1 SGHVS and CDR2 FNYEAQ. The CDR3 is 14 residues long. V lost 5 bases and J lost 3; bases outside the gene matches: 5. DNA of the CDR3: TGTGCCAGCAGCCCTGGCGGGGGGGGCTACGAGCAGTACTTC. It codes for CASSPGGGGYEQYF. The full variable domain, rest sourced from reference TRBV7-6 and TRBJ2-7, is GAGVSQSPRYKVTKRGQDVALRCDPISGHVSLYWYRQALGQGPEFLTYFNYEAQQDKSGLPNDRFSAERPEGSISTLTIQRTEQRDSAMYRCASSPGGGGYEQYFGPGTRLTVT.

This clonotype was recorded at least ten times. This chain links TRBV7-2 with TRBJ1-2; D not certain. The CDR3 is 11 residues long. Germline loops: CDR1 SGHTA, CDR2 FQGNSA. The V and J ends lost 3 bases and 4 bases respectively, with 3 bases between them. CDR3 nucleotide sequence: TGTGCCAGCAGCTTCGGCTATGGCTACACCTTC. This gives the protein CASSFGYGYTF. The whole variable domain, filled in from reference TRBV7-2 and TRBJ1-2, reads GAGVSQSPSNKVTEKGKDVELRCDPISGHTALYWYRQSLGQGLEFLIYFQGNSAPDKSGLPSDRFSAERTGGSVSTLTIQRTQQEDSAVYLCASSFGYGYTFGSGTRLTVV.

At least ten counts were recorded for this clonotype. The V gene is TRBV7-2, the J gene TRBJ1-1, with TRBD1 matching over 8 bases. There are 15 residues in the CDR3. The germline V gene encodes CDR1 SGHTA and CDR2 FQGNSA. The V gene end was trimmed by 5 bases and the J gene end by 0 bases; junction bases not matched to a gene: 5. The CDR3 bases are TGTGCCAGCAGCACCCGGACAGGGATGAACACTGAAGCTTTCTTT. Its translation is CASSTRTGMNTEAFF.

This clonotype was recorded at least ten times. The genes are TRBV7-2 and TRBJ2-7; the D gene is possibly TRBD2 (5 bases). Germline CDR1 is SGHTA and CDR2 is FQGNSA. The CDR3 contains 13 residues. Trimming removed 1 base at V and 5 bases at J, with 9 bases between. The DNA for the CDR3 is TGTGCCAGCAGCTTAGGGGAGATCAACGAGCAGTACTTC. This codes for CASSLGEINEQYF.

The genes are TRBV7-9 and TRBJ1-1; no firm D call. Germline V CDR1 and CDR2: SEHNR, FQNEAQ (reference sequence). V was clipped by 0 bases and J by 6 bases, with 8 bases between them. CDR3 length: 13 residues. Written as DNA, the CDR3 is TGTGCCAGCAGCTTAGCGGGCGGGCCTGAAGCTTTCTTT. Protein: CASSLAGGPEAFF.

The CDR3 DNA sequence: TGTGCCAGCAGCTTGGAGGCTAGCGGTAGCTACGAGCAGTACTTC. This codes for CASSLEASGSYEQYF. V and J are TRBV5-5 and TRBJ2-7, with TRBD2 identical over 7 bases. This CDR3 has 15 amino acids. CDR1 and CDR2 (germline): SGHKS, YYEKEE (reference sequence). V lost 0 bases to trimming and J lost 3 bases; unmatched junction nucleotides: 6.

Many counts were recorded for this clonotype. The chain links TRBV6-2 or TRBV6-3 to TRBJ2-3; 12 bases map to TRBD2. Germline V gives CDR1 MNHEY, CDR2 SVGEGT. The J segment lost 5 bases and the V segment lost 6 bases, leaving 9 bases of the junction unmatched. This CDR3 contains 16 residues. This chain's CDR3 is CASRNRLAGVLDTQYF. CDR3 in DNA: TGTGCCAGCAGGAACCGACTAGCGGGAGTTTTAGATACGCAGTATTTT.

The chain joins TRBV6-2 or TRBV6-3 to TRBJ1-2; 7 nucleotides line up with TRBD1. V trimming: 7 bases; J trimming: 4 bases; junction bases outside the gene matches: 9. Germline V gene sequence: CDR1 MNHEY, CDR2 SVGEGT. This CDR3 region has 14 residues. The CDR3: CASINRGSFYGYTF. The CDR3 coding sequence is TGTGCCAGCATTAACAGGGGCAGCTTCTATGGCTACACCTTC.

This clonotype has ten or more counts. The chain is built from TRBV7-2 and TRBJ2-1, with TRBD2 matching 9 bases. Germline V gene sequence: CDR1 SGHTA, CDR2 FQGNSA. V was clipped by 4 bases and J by 6 bases; unmatched bases: 4. This CDR3 spans 14 amino acids. The CDR3 loop is CASSSGTSTNEQFF. CDR3 DNA sequence: TGTGCCAGCAGCTCCGGGACTAGCACCAATGAGCAGTTCTTC.

This clonotype was seen repeatedly, ten times or more. DNA for the CDR3: TGTGCCAGCAGTCCCGGCGGGGCAGAAGCTTTCTTT. As protein: CASSPGGAEAFF. The rearrangement uses TRBV7-2 and TRBJ1-1; D is possibly TRBD1 (5 bases). Germline CDR1 is SGHTA and CDR2 is FQGNSA. V was trimmed by 6 bases and J by 8 bases, leaving 13 bases between them. This CDR3 comprises 12 residues.

This clonotype was counted ten times or more. J is TRBJ2-3 and V is TRBV12-3 or TRBV12-4; 8 bases agree with TRBD2. J lost 1 base, V lost 3 bases, and 6 bases had no gene match. CDR3 length: 16 residues. CDR3 nucleotides: TGTGCCAGCAGTTTTGGTCGGGGGGGCGGCACAGATACGCAGTATTTT. This sequence encodes CASSFGRGGGTDTQYF.

This chain connects TRBV29-1 to TRBJ1-4; no definite D call. Germline lookup yields CDR1 SQVTM and CDR2 ANQGSEA. Trimming cost V 4 bases and J 3 bases, with 9 bases left between them. The CDR3 runs to 13 residues. The chain's CDR3 is CSVAGNPNEKLFF. The CDR3 bases are TGCAGCGTTGCCGGGAATCCTAATGAAAAACTGTTTTTT.